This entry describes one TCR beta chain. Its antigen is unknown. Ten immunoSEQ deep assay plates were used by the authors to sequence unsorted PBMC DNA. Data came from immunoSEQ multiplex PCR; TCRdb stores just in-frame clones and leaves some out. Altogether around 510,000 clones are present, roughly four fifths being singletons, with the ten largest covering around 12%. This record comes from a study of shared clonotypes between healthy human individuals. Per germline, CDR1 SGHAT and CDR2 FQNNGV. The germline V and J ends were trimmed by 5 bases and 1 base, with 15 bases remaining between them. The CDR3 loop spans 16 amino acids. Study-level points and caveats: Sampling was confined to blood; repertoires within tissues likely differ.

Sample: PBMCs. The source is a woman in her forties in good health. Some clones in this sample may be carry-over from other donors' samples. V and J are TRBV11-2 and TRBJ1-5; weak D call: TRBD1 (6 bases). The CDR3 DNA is TGTGCCAGCAGCCCAGGGGTTACAGGGAGCAATCAGCCCCAGCATTTT. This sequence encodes CASSPGVTGSNQPQHF.